One and the same sample provided the 2 T cell receptor beta chains below, sequenced in a study of blood T cell repertoires in COVID-19. Profiled with immunoSEQ multiplex PCR; TCRdb holds only in-frame clones, not every one. The sample comprises about 150,000 clones, 82% of which are singletons, and roughly 15% rests with the top ten. Material for sequencing was peripheral blood. The receptors here all came from a human donor with acute or convalescent COVID-19. The donor label of this sample is uncertain.

The chain carries TRBV29-1 and TRBJ1-2; D gene uncertain. This CDR3 region has 14 residues. In germline, CDR1 is SQVTM, CDR2 ANQGSEA. Trimming took off 0 bases at V and 4 bases at J, with 12 bases between the two ends. In nucleotides, the CDR3 is TGCAGCGTTGAAGATGAACTACGGGGCTATGGCTACACCTTC. Protein sequence: CSVEDELRGYGYTF.

The chain recombines TRBV27 with TRBJ1-6; the match to TRBD1 covers 8 bases. From germline, CDR1 is MNHEY and CDR2 SMNVEV (reference sequence). The J segment lost 7 bases and the V segment lost 6 bases, leaving 11 bases of the junction unmatched. CDR3 length: 16 amino acids. CDR3 coding DNA: TGTGCCAGCAGCCCCAGGCCGGGACAGGCCAATTCACCCCTCCACTTT. Translating gives CASSPRPGQANSPLHF.